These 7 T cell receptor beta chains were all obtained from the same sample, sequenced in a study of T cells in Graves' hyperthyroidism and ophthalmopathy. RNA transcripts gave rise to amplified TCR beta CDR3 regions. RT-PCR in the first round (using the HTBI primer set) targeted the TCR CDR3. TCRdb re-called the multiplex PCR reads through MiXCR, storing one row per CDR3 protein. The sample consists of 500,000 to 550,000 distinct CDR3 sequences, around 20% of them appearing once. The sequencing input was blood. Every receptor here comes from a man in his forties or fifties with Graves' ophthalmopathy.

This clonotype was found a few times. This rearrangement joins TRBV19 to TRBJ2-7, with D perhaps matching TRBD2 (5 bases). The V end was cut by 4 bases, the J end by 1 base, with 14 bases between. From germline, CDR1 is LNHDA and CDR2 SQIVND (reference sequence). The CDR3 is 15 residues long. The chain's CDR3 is CASSTSISGSYEQYF. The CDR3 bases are TGTGCCAGTAGTACGTCTATCAGCGGTTCCTACGAGCAGTACTTC.

The CDR3 DNA sequence: TGTGCCATCAGTGAGTCGAAAGGGACAGGACCGTACTTC. Translating gives CAISESKGTGPYF. The chain carries TRBV10-3 and TRBJ2-5; TRBD1 matches at 8 bases. J lost 13 bases, V lost 0 bases, and 7 bases had no gene match. CDR1 is ENHRY and CDR2 is SYGVKD in the germline V gene. The CDR3 sequence is 13 residues long.

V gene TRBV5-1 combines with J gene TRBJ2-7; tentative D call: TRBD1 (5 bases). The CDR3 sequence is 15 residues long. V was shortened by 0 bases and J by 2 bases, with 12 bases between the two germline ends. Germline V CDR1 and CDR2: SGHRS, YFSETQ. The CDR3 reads CASSLGGTSPYEQYF. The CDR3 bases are TGCGCCAGCAGCTTGGGGGGCACGTCTCCCTACGAGCAGTACTTC.

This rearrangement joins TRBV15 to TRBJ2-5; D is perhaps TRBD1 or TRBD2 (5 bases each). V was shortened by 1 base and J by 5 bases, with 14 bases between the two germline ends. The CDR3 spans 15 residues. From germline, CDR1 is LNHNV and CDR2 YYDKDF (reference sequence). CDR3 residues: CATSRAGPAGETQYF. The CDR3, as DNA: TGTGCCACCAGCAGAGCGGGACCAGCCGGCGAGACCCAGTACTTC.

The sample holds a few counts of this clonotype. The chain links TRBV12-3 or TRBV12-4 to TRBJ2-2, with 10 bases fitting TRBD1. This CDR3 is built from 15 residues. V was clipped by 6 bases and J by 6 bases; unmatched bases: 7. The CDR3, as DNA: TGTGCCAGCAGGCCCGGGACAGGGGCGCCCGGGGAGCTGTTTTTT. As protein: CASRPGTGAPGELFF.

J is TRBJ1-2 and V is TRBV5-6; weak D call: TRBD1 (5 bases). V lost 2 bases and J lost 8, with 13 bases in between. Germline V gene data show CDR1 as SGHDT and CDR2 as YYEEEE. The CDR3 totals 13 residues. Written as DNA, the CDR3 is TGTGCCAGCAGCTTTCAGGGTTGGTGGGGCTACACCTTC. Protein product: CASSFQGWWGYTF.

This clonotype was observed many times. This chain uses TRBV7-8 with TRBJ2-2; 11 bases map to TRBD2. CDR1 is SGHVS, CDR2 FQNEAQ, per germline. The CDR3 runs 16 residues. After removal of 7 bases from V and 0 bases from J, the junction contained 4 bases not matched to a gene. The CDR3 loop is CASKTSGTPNTGELFF. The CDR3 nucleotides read TGTGCCAGCAAGACTAGCGGGACCCCGAACACCGGGGAGCTGTTTTTT.